What follows is one T cell receptor beta chain and its context. Its antigen is undetermined. The sample originates from a study of T cell responses to AZD1222 COVID-19 vaccine. General observations from the study: All repertoire sampling was performed exclusively after the peak T cell response. Baseline serostatus was positive in only six AZD1222 recipients. Most donors were white British, females outnumbered males, and clonal diversity was possibly underestimated. Targets within unmutated variant regions were reportedly found for nearly half of spike-specific TCRs.

Produced via immunoSEQ multiplex PCR; TCRdb's table is partial and in-frame only. The data show around 84,000 clones, over 75% seen once. This CDR3 contains 16 residues. Germline V lookup: CDR1 MNHEY, CDR2 SMNVEV (reference sequence). The V and J ends lost 5 bases and 2 bases, in that order; junction bases with no gene match: 11. This receptor was obtained from an adult in good health. The sequencing used peripheral blood, collected on day 0 of AZD1222 vaccination. V gene TRBV27 combines with J gene TRBJ1-2, with 7 bases that match TRBD1. CDR3 sequence: CASSPSRGQSNYGYTF. CDR3 nucleotides: TGTGCCAGCAGTCCCTCGAGGGGACAGTCGAACTATGGCTACACCTTC.